This passage covers 5 T cell receptor beta chains from one sample sequenced in a study of blood T cells in healthy people across ages (dated by TCRdb to 2014 to 2015). The library was obtained by 5' RACE. The instrument given in TCRdb is Illumina HiSeq 2500. A second about 7 to 11 cycle PCR used a sample-barcoded 5' primer and a J-beta primer mix. TCRdb handled the public reads itself, with Q25 trimming in fastp and clone calling in MiXCR, and kept productive beta chains. Identical CDR3 protein sequences are pooled into one entry, listed with their most common genes and DNA. The sample table shows 1,500,000 or so distinct CDR3 sequences, and about 45% are seen once. Of the sample, less than 5% falls within the top ten clones. The source material was blood. These receptors were obtained from a woman under 30 in good health.

The chain is built from TRBV24-1 and TRBJ2-4; D uncertain. The J call may be in error: the DNA end matches TRBJ2-7 better. The CDR3 length is 15 residues. The germline gives CDR1 KGHDR, CDR2 SFDVKD. The CDR3 protein is CATSVGQVGLYEQYF. CDR3 nucleotides: TGTGCCACCAGTGTCGGGCAGGTTGGCCTCTACGAGCAGTACTTC.

The rearrangement uses TRBV6-4 and TRBJ2-1; 7 bases are shared with TRBD1. The CDR3 extends over 18 amino acids. CDR1 and CDR2 (germline): MRHNA, SNTAGT. J lost 1 base, V lost 0 bases, and 9 bases had no gene match. Written as DNA, the CDR3 is TGTGCCAGCAGTGACTCCACCTTGGCGACAGGGTCCTACAATGAGCAGTTCTTC. Translated: CASSDSTLATGSYNEQFF.

This chain uses TRBV7-2 with TRBJ2-5; 11 nucleotides line up with TRBD2. The J call is in doubt because the DNA end fits TRBJ2-1 better. This CDR3 has 18 residues. Germline values: CDR1 SGHTA, CDR2 FQGNSA. CDR3 residues: CASSFGGTSGTYQETQFF. CDR3 in DNA: TGTGCCAGCAGCTTCGGTGGGACTAGCGGAACCTACCAAGAGACCCAGTTCTTC.

The chain links TRBV7-2 to TRBJ1-2; the match to TRBD1 covers 7 bases. V shed 1 base and J 4 bases; nucleotides not matched to a gene: 6. Looked up from germline, CDR1 is SGHTA and CDR2 is FQGNSA. This CDR3 region has 15 residues. CDR3 sequence reads: CASSLDRGSGYGYTF. CDR3 DNA sequence: TGTGCCAGCAGCTTAGACAGGGGAAGCGGCTATGGCTACACCTTC.

This clonotype was picked up one time. This chain uses TRBV20-1 with TRBJ2-1; 13 bases are shared with TRBD2. The end of the DNA aligns better with TRBJ2-7, so the J call may be wrong. This CDR3 comprises 17 residues. Germline loops: CDR1 DFQATT, CDR2 SNEGSKA (reference sequence). CDR3: CSARTTSGRHYYNEQYF. The CDR3 DNA reads as TGCAGTGCTAGGACGACTAGCGGGAGGCACTACTACAATGAGCAGTACTTC.